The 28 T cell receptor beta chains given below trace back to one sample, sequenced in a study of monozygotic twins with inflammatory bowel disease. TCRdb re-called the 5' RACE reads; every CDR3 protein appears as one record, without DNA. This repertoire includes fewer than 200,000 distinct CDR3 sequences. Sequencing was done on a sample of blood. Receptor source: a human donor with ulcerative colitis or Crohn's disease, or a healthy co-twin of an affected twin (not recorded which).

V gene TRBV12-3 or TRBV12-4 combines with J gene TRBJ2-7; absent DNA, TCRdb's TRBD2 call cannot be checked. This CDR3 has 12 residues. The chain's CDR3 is CASSFRRDEQYF.

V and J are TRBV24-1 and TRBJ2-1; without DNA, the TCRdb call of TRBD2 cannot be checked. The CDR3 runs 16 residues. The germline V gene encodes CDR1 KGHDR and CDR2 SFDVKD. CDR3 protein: CATSDRSGSSYNEQFF.

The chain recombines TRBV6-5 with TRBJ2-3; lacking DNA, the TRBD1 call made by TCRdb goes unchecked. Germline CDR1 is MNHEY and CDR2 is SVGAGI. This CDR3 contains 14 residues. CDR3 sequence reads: CASSWGKGTDTQYF.

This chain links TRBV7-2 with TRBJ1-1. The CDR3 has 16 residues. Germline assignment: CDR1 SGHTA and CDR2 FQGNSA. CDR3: CASSPYPDLADTEAFF.

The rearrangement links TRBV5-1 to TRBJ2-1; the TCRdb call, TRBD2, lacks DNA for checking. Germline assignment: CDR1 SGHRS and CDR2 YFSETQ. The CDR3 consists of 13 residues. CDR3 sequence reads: CASSQLAGAEQFF.

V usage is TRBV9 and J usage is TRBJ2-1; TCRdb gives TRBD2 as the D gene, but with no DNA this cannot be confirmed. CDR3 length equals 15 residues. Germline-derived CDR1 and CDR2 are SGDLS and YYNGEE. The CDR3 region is CASSVDGSSVNEQFF.

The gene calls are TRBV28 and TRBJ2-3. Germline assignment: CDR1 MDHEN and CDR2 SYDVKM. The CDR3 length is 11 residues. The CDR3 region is CATSIYESQYF.

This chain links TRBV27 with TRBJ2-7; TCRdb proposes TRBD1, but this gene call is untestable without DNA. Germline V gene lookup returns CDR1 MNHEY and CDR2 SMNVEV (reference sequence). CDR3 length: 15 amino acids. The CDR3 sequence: CASSLGTGVGYEQYF.

The CDR3 sequence is CASGTTGTGGRNEQFF. The rearrangement joins TRBV10-3 to TRBJ2-1; TCRdb reports TRBD1, a call that lacks DNA to check it against. Germline V gene lookup returns CDR1 ENHRY and CDR2 SYGVKD. The CDR3 runs to 16 residues.

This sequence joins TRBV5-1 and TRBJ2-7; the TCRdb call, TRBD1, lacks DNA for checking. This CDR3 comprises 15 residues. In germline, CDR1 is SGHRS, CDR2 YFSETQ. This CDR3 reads CASSQRTGKLGEQYF.

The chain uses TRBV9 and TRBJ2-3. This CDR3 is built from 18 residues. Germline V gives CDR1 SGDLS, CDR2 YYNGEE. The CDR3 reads CASSTYVLAVGGTDTQYF.

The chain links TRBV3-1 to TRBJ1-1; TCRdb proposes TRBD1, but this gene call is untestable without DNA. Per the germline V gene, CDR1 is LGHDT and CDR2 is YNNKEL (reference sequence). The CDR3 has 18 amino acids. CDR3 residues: CASSQWGGGADWNTEAFF.

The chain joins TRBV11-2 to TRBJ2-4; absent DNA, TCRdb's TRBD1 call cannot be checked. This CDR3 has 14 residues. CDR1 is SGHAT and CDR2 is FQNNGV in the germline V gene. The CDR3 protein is CASRHDGRESPQYF.

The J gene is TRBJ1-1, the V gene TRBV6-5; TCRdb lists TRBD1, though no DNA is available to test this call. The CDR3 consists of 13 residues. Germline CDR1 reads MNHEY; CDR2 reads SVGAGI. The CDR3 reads CASSYEGDTEAFF.

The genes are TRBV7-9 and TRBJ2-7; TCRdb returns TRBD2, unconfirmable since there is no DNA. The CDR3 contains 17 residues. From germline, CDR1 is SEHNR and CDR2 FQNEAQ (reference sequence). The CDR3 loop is CASSLGPSGLSSYEQYF. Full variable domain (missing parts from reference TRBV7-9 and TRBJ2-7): DTGVSQNPRHKITKRGQNVTFRCDPISEHNRLYWYRQTLGQGPEFLTYFQNEAQLEKSRLLSDRFSAERPKGSFSTLEIQRTEQGDSAMYLCASSLGPSGLSSYEQYFGPGTRLTVT.

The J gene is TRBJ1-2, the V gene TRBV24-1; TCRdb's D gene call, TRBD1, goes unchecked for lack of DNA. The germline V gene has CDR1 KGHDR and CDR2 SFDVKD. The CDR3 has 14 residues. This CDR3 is CATSENPEGYGYTF.

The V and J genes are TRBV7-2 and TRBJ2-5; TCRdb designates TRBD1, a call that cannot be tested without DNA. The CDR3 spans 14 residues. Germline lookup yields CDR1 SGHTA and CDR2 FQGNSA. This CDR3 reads CASSSGHVQTTQYF.

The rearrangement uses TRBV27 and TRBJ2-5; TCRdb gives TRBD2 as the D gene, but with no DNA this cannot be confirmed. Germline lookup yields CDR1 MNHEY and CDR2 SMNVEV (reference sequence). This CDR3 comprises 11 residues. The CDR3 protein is CASGPLETQYF.

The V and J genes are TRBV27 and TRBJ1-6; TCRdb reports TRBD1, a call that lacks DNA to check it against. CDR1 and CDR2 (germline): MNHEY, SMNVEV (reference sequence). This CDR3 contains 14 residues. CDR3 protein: CASSPTGYNSPLHF.

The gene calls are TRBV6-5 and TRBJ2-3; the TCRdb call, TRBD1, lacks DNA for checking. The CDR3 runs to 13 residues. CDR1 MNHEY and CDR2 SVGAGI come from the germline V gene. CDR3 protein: CASTTGGTDTQYF.

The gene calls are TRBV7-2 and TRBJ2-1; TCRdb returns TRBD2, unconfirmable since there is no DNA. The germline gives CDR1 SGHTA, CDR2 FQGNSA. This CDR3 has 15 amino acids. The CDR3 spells CASSSPAGSLNEQFF.

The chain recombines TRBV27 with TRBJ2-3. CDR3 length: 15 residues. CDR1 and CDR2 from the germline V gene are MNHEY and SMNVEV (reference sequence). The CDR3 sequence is CASSLAGFESDTQYF.

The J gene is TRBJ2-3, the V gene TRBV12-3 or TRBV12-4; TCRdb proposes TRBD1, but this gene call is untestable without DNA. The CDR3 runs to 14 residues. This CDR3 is CASRSGGSTDTQYF.

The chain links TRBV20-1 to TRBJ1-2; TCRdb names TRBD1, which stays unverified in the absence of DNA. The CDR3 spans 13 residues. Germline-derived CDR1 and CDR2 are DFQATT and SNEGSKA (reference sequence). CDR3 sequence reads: CSAPVTGAYGYTF.

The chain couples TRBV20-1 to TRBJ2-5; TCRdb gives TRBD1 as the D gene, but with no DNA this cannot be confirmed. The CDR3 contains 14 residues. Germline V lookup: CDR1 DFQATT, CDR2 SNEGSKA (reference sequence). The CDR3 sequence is CSAVPGQGAETQYF.

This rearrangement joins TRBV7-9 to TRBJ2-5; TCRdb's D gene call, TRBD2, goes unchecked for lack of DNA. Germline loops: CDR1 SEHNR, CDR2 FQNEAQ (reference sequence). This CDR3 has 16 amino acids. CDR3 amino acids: CASSSQPGLVGETQYF. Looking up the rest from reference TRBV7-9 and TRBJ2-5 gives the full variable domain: DTGVSQNPRHKITKRGQNVTFRCDPISEHNRLYWYRQTLGQGPEFLTYFQNEAQLEKSRLLSDRFSAERPKGSFSTLEIQRTEQGDSAMYLCASSSQPGLVGETQYFGPGTRLLVL.

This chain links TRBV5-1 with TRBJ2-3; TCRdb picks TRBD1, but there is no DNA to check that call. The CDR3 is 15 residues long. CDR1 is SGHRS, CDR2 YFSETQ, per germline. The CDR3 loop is CASSLVTQGTDTQYF.

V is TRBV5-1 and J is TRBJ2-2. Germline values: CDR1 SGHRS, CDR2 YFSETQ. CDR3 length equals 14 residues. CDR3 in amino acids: CASSLALDLGELFF.